Below, 21 T cell receptor beta chains from the same sample are listed, as sequenced in a study of response to subunit inactivated influenza vaccine. Via MiXCR, TCRdb re-called the RT-PCR reads, giving one row per CDR3 protein. The data hold roughly 550,000 distinct CDR3 sequences, with less than 25% observed a single time. Another study also made use of these data, one on T cells expressing NK-cell markers. Per that paper: The TCR beta cDNA came from 5'RACE template switching with UMIs.

Material: CD4+ T cells sorted from PBMCs, obtained approximately 12 days after vaccination. The receptors were sampled from a middle-aged man who received an inactivated influenza vaccine.

This clonotype has only a few counts. The CDR3 DNA follows: TGCAGCGTAGGACGGTGGGGCACTGAAGCTTTCTTT. Its translation: CSVGRWGTEAFF. The chain recombines TRBV29-1 with TRBJ1-1; D unclear. The V and J ends lost 6 bases and 4 bases respectively, with 12 bases between them. Germline values: CDR1 SQVTM, CDR2 ANQGSEA. This CDR3 has 12 amino acids. Filled out from reference TRBV29-1 and TRBJ1-1, the complete variable domain reads SAVISQKPSRDICQRGTSLTIQCQVDSQVTMMFWYRQQPGQSLTLIATANQGSEATYESGFVIDKFPISRPNLTFSTLTVSNMSPEDSSIYLCSVGRWGTEAFFGQGTRLTVV.

The J gene is TRBJ1-2, the V gene TRBV4-3, with D unresolved. The CDR3 has 15 residues. Germline loops: CDR1 LGHNA, CDR2 YSLEER. Deletions cut 0 bases from V and 8 bases from J, with 16 bases between. CDR3 sequence: CASSQEAGPRVGYTF. CDR3 bases: TGCGCCAGCAGCCAAGAAGCCGGCCCCCGGGTCGGCTACACCTTC.

The V call is TRBV5-1, the J call TRBJ2-1, with D possibly called TRBD1 or TRBD2 (5 bases each). Trimming shortened V by 6 bases and J by 6 bases, and 16 bases separated the two germline ends. Germline V gene data show CDR1 as SGHRS and CDR2 as YFSETQ. This CDR3 is 14 amino acids long. CDR3 DNA: TGCGCCAGCACCCGGGACCCGAACCCCAATGAGCAGTTCTTC. Translating gives CASTRDPNPNEQFF. The entire variable domain, with the rest obtained from reference TRBV5-1 and TRBJ2-1, is as follows: KAGVTQTPRYLIKTRGQQVTLSCSPISGHRSVSWYQQTPGQGLQFLFEYFSETQRNKGNFPGRFSGRQFSNSRSEMNVSTLELGDSALYLCASTRDPNPNEQFFGPGTRLTVL.

This clonotype was counted ten times or more. CDR3 bases: TGTGCCAGCAGCTTAGGATGGGTTGGTACCGGGGAGCTGTTTTTT. Translating gives CASSLGWVGTGELFF. V and J are TRBV7-2 and TRBJ2-2; unclear D gene. V was pared by 1 base and J by 5 bases, with 11 bases between. The germline gives CDR1 SGHTA, CDR2 FQGNSA. The CDR3 contains 15 residues.

The chain uses TRBV5-5 and TRBJ2-2, with 9 bases fitting TRBD1. The CDR3 runs 16 residues. The J segment lost 3 bases and the V segment lost 2 bases, leaving 5 bases of the junction unmatched. CDR1 is SGHKS and CDR2 is YYEKEE in the germline V gene (reference sequence). CDR3 coding DNA: TGTGCCAGCAGCTTTAGACAGGGGGGGCACACCGGGGAGCTGTTTTTT. Residues: CASSFRQGGHTGELFF.

CDR3 amino acids: CASSRQGEGTGELFF. The CDR3 nucleotides read TGCGCCAGCAGCAGACAGGGGGAGGGCACCGGGGAGCTGTTTTTT. The chain carries TRBV5-1 and TRBJ2-2; TRBD1 matches at 9 bases. V lost 4 bases to trimming and J lost 4 bases; unmatched junction nucleotides: 5. The CDR3 length is 15 residues. Per germline, CDR1 SGHRS and CDR2 YFSETQ.

J is TRBJ2-5 and V is TRBV6-2 or TRBV6-3, with no clear D. V was clipped by 4 bases and J by 5 bases, with 14 bases between them. Germline CDR1 and CDR2: MNHEY and SVGEGT. The CDR3 consists of 14 residues. In DNA, the CDR3 is TGTGCCAGCAGTTCCTTTTCCCTACGGGAGACCCAGTACTTC. Protein product: CASSSFSLRETQYF.

The V call is TRBV3-1, the J call TRBJ2-5; 9 bases agree with TRBD2. CDR1 is LGHDT, CDR2 YNNKEL, per germline (reference sequence). V dropped 3 bases and J dropped 5; count of bases not matched to a gene: 7. The CDR3 length is 15 residues. CDR3 residues: CASSQDSGSWETQYF. The CDR3, as DNA: TGTGCCAGCAGCCAGGATAGCGGGAGTTGGGAGACCCAGTACTTC.

This clonotype has just one count. V and J are TRBV15 and TRBJ2-3; D not resolved. This CDR3 region has 14 residues. Trimming cost V 0 bases and J 0 bases, with 4 bases left between them. Germline V gene lookup returns CDR1 LNHNV and CDR2 YYDKDF (reference sequence). CDR3 DNA: TGTGCCACCAGCAGAGAGGACAGCACAGATACGCAGTATTTT. This sequence encodes CATSREDSTDTQYF.

J is TRBJ2-2 and V is TRBV6-5; D is unresolved. This CDR3 is 15 amino acids long. Deletions cut 3 bases from V and 2 bases from J, with 10 bases between. CDR1 and CDR2 (germline): MNHEY, SVGAGI. The CDR3 is CASSYAKLNTGELFF. CDR3 DNA sequence: TGTGCCAGCAGTTATGCCAAGTTAAACACCGGGGAGCTGTTTTTT.

CDR3 sequence (DNA): TGCGCCAGCAGTCACGGACAGGGACTCTACAATGAGCAGTTCTTC. Translation gives CASSHGQGLYNEQFF. This sequence joins TRBV5-1 and TRBJ2-1; 8 bases fit TRBD1. Per the germline V gene, CDR1 is SGHRS and CDR2 is YFSETQ. The CDR3 contains 15 residues. Trimming cost V 5 bases and J 3 bases; bases outside gene matches: 7.

There are a few counts of this clonotype. Germline and junction disagree at one end, which may indicate a read error. The J gene is TRBJ2-7, the V gene TRBV11-2, with 7 bases that match TRBD2. Per germline, CDR1 SGHAT and CDR2 FQNNGV. CDR3 length: 11 amino acids. The CDR3 region has the DNA TGTGCCAGCGGACATGGACTAGTTGATCGCTTC. Translated, it gives CASGHGLVDRF.

There are many counts of this clonotype. The chain uses TRBV7-8 and TRBJ2-3; D is unresolved. Germline CDR1 reads SGHVS; CDR2 reads FQNEAQ. The germline V and J ends were trimmed by 3 bases and 0 bases, with 16 bases remaining between them. The CDR3 has 17 amino acids. CDR3 bases: TGTGCCAGCAGCTTGCCCAAAGTAGTTGTGAGCACAGATACGCAGTATTTT. Protein sequence: CASSLPKVVVSTDTQYF. The full variable domain, completed using reference TRBV7-8 and TRBJ2-3, is GAGVSQSPRYKVAKRGQDVALRCDPISGHVSLFWYQQALGQGPEFLTYFQNEAQLDKSGLPSDRFFAERPEGSVSTLKIQRTQQEDSAVYLCASSLPKVVVSTDTQYFGPGTRLTVL.

This clonotype was counted between two and nine times. The chain couples TRBV10-2 to TRBJ1-5, with 7 positions matching TRBD1. CDR3 size: 16 residues. Trimming cost V 5 bases and J 3 bases; bases outside gene matches: 10. Germline CDR1 reads WSHSY; CDR2 reads SAAADI. The CDR3 DNA reads as TGCGCCAGCAGTCCGACAGGGCTGAGGGACAATCAGCCCCAGCATTTT. Translated, it gives CASSPTGLRDNQPQHF.

V is TRBV7-9 and J is TRBJ1-5, with D perhaps TRBD1 (6 bases). Germline assignment: CDR1 SEHNR and CDR2 FQNEAQ (reference sequence). V lost 5 bases to trimming and J lost 1 base, with 12 bases between them. This CDR3 is built from 15 residues. As DNA, the CDR3 is TGTGCCAGCAGCCTCCACAGGGAGAGCAATCAGCCCCAGCATTTT. It is translated as CASSLHRESNQPQHF.

The sample holds a few counts of this clonotype. The genes are TRBV6-1 and TRBJ2-7; 8 bases are shared with TRBD2. Losses at the gene ends were 5 bases for V and 4 bases for J; bases not matched to a gene: 7. CDR3 length: 14 amino acids. The germline gives CDR1 MNHNS, CDR2 SASEGT. The CDR3 region has the DNA TGTGCCAGCAGTCGCGGGAGGCTGGGATACGAGCAGTACTTC. It codes for CASSRGRLGYEQYF.

V usage is TRBV19 and J usage is TRBJ2-2, with 8 bases that match TRBD1. The germline V gene has CDR1 LNHDA and CDR2 SQIVND (reference sequence). The CDR3 consists of 14 residues. J lost 7 bases, V lost 7 bases, and 8 bases had no gene match. The CDR3 sequence is CASTRTGRYGELFF. The CDR3 DNA follows: TGTGCCAGTACGAGGACAGGGCGGTACGGGGAGCTGTTTTTT.

J is TRBJ2-7 and V is TRBV7-9; D not resolved. The germline V gene encodes CDR1 SEHNR and CDR2 FQNEAQ (reference sequence). The length of the CDR3 is 14 residues. V was shortened by 5 bases and J by 3 bases, with 14 bases between the two germline ends. The CDR3: CASSLRGTFYEQYF. CDR3 bases: TGTGCCAGCAGCCTCCGCGGAACATTCTACGAGCAGTACTTC.

The chain joins TRBV3-1 to TRBJ1-6; 7 bases map to TRBD1. Germline V CDR1 and CDR2: LGHDT, YNNKEL (reference sequence). The CDR3 has 16 residues. The trim removed 3 bases at V and 7 bases at J, leaving 9 bases unmatched. CDR3 in DNA: TGTGCCAGCAGCCACAACATACCGGGACAGAATTCACCCCTCCACTTT. Amino acids: CASSHNIPGQNSPLHF.

The chain is built from TRBV20-1 and TRBJ1-5; D gene ambiguous. V gave up 6 bases and J gave up 2 bases, with 17 bases separating them. Germline V lookup: CDR1 DFQATT, CDR2 SNEGSKA (reference sequence). The CDR3 is made up of 15 amino acids. The CDR3 is CSAPDSRAGNQPQHF. The CDR3 DNA reads TGCAGTGCCCCAGATTCACGGGCAGGCAATCAGCCCCAGCATTTT.

V usage is TRBV6-2 or TRBV6-3 and J usage is TRBJ1-2; D not resolved. The V gene's germline CDR1 is MNHEY and CDR2 SVGEGT. Trimming removed 4 bases from V and 4 bases from J, with 10 bases in between. The CDR3 runs to 13 residues. The CDR3 here is CASSSGRVYGYTF. The CDR3 coding sequence is TGTGCCAGCAGTTCCGGACGGGTCTATGGCTACACCTTC.